This T cell receptor beta chain is from a study of blood T cell repertoires in COVID-19. TCRdb keeps only in-frame clones here, not all; method: immunoSEQ multiplex PCR. The table has about 74,000 clones, 80% seen once. CDR1 and CDR2 from the germline V gene are SGHTA and FQGNSA. This CDR3 region has 13 residues. The germline V and J ends were trimmed by 3 bases and 2 bases, with 7 bases remaining between them. The sequence was collected from a human donor in a cohort sampled during active COVID-19. The sequencing sample was made of peripheral blood. V and J are TRBV7-2 and TRBJ1-2, with D unclear. CDR3 sequence reads: CASSLPRNYGYTF. For the CDR3, the DNA is TGTGCCAGCAGCTTGCCTCGGAACTATGGCTACACCTTC.